These T cell receptor beta chains were read from a single sample in a study of T cells in Graves' hyperthyroidism and ophthalmopathy. TCRdb called the multiplex PCR reads again in MiXCR, with one record for every CDR3 protein. Of some 350,000 distinct CDR3 sequences detected, about 15% appear once; the ten largest clones hold about 21%. The sample comprised blood. The source of these receptors is a woman aged 55-70 years with Graves' ophthalmopathy. The CDR3 runs from the conserved cysteine through the conserved F or W.

j_call: TRBJ1-6; v_call: TRBV27; cdr3_aa: CASSRQGDNSPLHF
j_call: TRBJ2-7; v_call: TRBV27; cdr3_aa: CASSSGQDYEQYF
j_call: TRBJ2-2; v_call: TRBV11-3; cdr3_aa: CASSKGQLTGELFF
j_call: TRBJ1-1; v_call: TRBV5-1; cdr3_aa: CASSTKPTGPNTEAFF
j_call: TRBJ2-7; v_call: TRBV3-1; cdr3_aa: CASSPTGTGIYEQYF
j_call: TRBJ2-3; v_call: TRBV20-1; cdr3_aa: CSAREPSGRSTDTQYF
j_call: TRBJ2-3; v_call: TRBV20-1; cdr3_aa: CSASVRSTDTQYF
j_call: TRBJ1-4; v_call: TRBV7-9; cdr3_aa: CASSKAVNRGLWEKLFF
j_call: TRBJ2-3; v_call: TRBV5-1; cdr3_aa: CASKYGGGTDTQYF
j_call: TRBJ2-2; v_call: TRBV28; cdr3_aa: CASSLGTSVTGELFF
j_call: TRBJ2-5; v_call: TRBV5-1; cdr3_aa: CASSLSAGNAMKTQYF
j_call: TRBJ2-7; v_call: TRBV20-1; cdr3_aa: CSASDGTYEQYF
j_call: TRBJ2-6; v_call: TRBV29-1; cdr3_aa: CSAQNSGANVLTF
j_call: TRBJ2-2; v_call: TRBV5-1; cdr3_aa: CASSLDGGGDTGELFF
j_call: TRBJ2-2; v_call: TRBV27; cdr3_aa: CASSFGPMNTGELFF
j_call: TRBJ2-1; v_call: TRBV6-1; cdr3_aa: CASTGTSGTNEQFF
j_call: TRBJ2-1; v_call: TRBV4-1; cdr3_aa: CASSQDISGGNNEQFF
j_call: TRBJ1-4; v_call: TRBV20-1; cdr3_aa: CSAPMAGSVATNEKLFF
j_call: TRBJ2-7; v_call: TRBV20-1; cdr3_aa: CSARSGGSYEQYF
j_call: TRBJ2-1; v_call: TRBV12-5; cdr3_aa: CASGFGQAAYNEQFF
j_call: TRBJ2-3; v_call: TRBV20-1; cdr3_aa: CSAPSASGRATDTQYF
j_call: TRBJ1-5; v_call: TRBV2; cdr3_aa: CASSSGLGQPQHF
j_call: TRBJ1-2; v_call: TRBV5-8; cdr3_aa: CASSGQVGYGYTF
j_call: TRBJ2-7; v_call: TRBV9; cdr3_aa: CASSTRTGGAYEQYF
j_call: TRBJ1-2; v_call: TRBV28; cdr3_aa: CASSFLPGAYGYTF
j_call: TRBJ2-1; v_call: TRBV18; cdr3_aa: CASSPPAGGSYNEQFF
j_call: TRBJ2-3; v_call: TRBV20-1; cdr3_aa: CSARVGASTDTQYF
j_call: TRBJ2-7; v_call: TRBV6-1; cdr3_aa: CASSETGGVYEQYF
j_call: TRBJ1-3; v_call: TRBV28; cdr3_aa: CASSLSNTIYF
j_call: TRBJ2-3; v_call: TRBV20-1; cdr3_aa: CSASRLAGDTQYF
j_call: TRBJ2-2; v_call: TRBV28; cdr3_aa: CASSLLAGGPPGELFF
j_call: TRBJ2-3; v_call: TRBV27; cdr3_aa: CASTPLAGGTDTQYF
j_call: TRBJ1-2; v_call: TRBV4-1; cdr3_aa: CASSQEAVGGIHGYTF
j_call: TRBJ2-1; v_call: TRBV12-3/TRBV12-4; cdr3_aa: CASSKRTSGSKDNEQFF
j_call: TRBJ1-1; v_call: TRBV24-1; cdr3_aa: CATSSTWHTEAFF
j_call: TRBJ2-5; v_call: TRBV18; cdr3_aa: CASSPANGGYQETQYF